These 27 T cell receptor beta chains share one sample of origin, sequenced in a study of shared clonotypes between healthy human individuals. Libraries were prepared by immunoSEQ multiplex PCR; TCRdb keeps only in-frame clonotypes and omits some of them. Of around 1.9 million clones detected, approximately 94% appear once; the ten largest clones hold roughly 1.7%. The naive CD8 population came from CD45RO-negative cells selected for CCR7, without terminally differentiated effector memory CD45RA+ cells. The sequenced sample was naive CD8+ T cells from PBMCs. The receptors here all came from a young man in good health. Some clones in this sample may be carry-over from other donors' samples.

The chain recombines TRBV10-1 with TRBJ2-7; D is ambiguous. The CDR3 loop spans 11 amino acids. V lost 3 bases and J lost 7, with 7 bases in between. The germline gives CDR1 WNHNN, CDR2 SYGVQD (reference sequence). CDR3: CASSDSGEQYF. CDR3 sequence (DNA): TGCGCCAGCAGTGATTCGGGTGAGCAGTACTTC.

The V and J genes are TRBV13 and TRBJ2-7, with TRBD2 identical over 10 bases. The CDR3 extends over 14 amino acids. The ends lost 5 bases at V and 4 bases at J; junction bases unmatched: 5. Germline CDR1 and CDR2: PRHDT and FYEKMQ (reference sequence). The DNA of the CDR3 is TGTGCCAGCAGCCCCCCAGCGGGAGGGTACGAGCAGTACTTC. Protein: CASSPPAGGYEQYF.

The J gene is TRBJ1-4, the V gene TRBV28, with D maybe TRBD1 (5 bases). The CDR3 is made up of 14 amino acids. Germline-derived CDR1 and CDR2 are MDHEN and SYDVKM. Between the trimmed V and J ends, which lost 7 bases and 4 bases, there was a span of 13 bases. The CDR3 DNA is TGTGCCAGCACCAAGACAGTCTTTAATGAAAAACTGTTTTTT. It codes for CASTKTVFNEKLFF.

The rearrangement uses TRBV9 and TRBJ2-3; 8 bases match TRBD2. The CDR3 extends over 16 amino acids. V lost 4 bases, J lost 1 base, and 8 bases stayed unmatched. Per the germline V gene, CDR1 is SGDLS and CDR2 is YYNGEE. DNA for the CDR3: TGTGCCAGCAGCCCCCCGGGAGGGGCTCGCACAGATACGCAGTATTTT. Translated, it gives CASSPPGGARTDTQYF.

V usage is TRBV4-1 and J usage is TRBJ2-7; 14 nucleotides align to TRBD2. Looked up from germline, CDR1 is MGHRA and CDR2 is YSYEKL. After removal of 3 bases from V and 0 bases from J, the junction contained 13 bases not matched to a gene. The CDR3 runs to 20 residues. The CDR3 nucleotides read TGCGCCAGCAGCCATAGTCTCCCGGGACTAGCGGGAGTAGGCTCCTACGAGCAGTACTTC. It translates to CASSHSLPGLAGVGSYEQYF.

The V call is TRBV6-1, the J call TRBJ2-1; no clear D gene. The CDR3 sequence is 13 residues long. In germline, CDR1 is MNHNS, CDR2 SASEGT. Trimming removed 6 bases at V and 6 bases at J, with 12 bases between. The CDR3 loop reads CASRENPFNEQFF. CDR3 nucleotide sequence: TGTGCCAGCAGGGAAAACCCATTCAATGAGCAGTTCTTC.

The rearrangement uses TRBV21-1 and TRBJ1-2; the table's D call of TRBD1 was not tested on the DNA. TRBV21-1 corresponds to a pseudogene. CDR3 length: 16 residues. The CDR3 region is CASRETGGLANYGYTF. In DNA form, the CDR3 reads TGTGCCAGCAGAGAGACAGGGGGCTTGGCTAACTATGGCTACACCTTC.

V gene TRBV7-9 combines with J gene TRBJ1-1, with D perhaps matching TRBD1 (6 bases). This CDR3 spans 15 amino acids. V was clipped by 1 base and J by 5 bases, with 14 bases between them. The germline V gene has CDR1 SEHNR and CDR2 FQNEAQ (reference sequence). CDR3 in DNA: TGTGCCAGCAGCTTAGTTTGGGGGCGCGAGACTGAAGCTTTCTTT. Residues: CASSLVWGRETEAFF.

The chain recombines TRBV5-6 with TRBJ2-1, with 9 bases identical to TRBD1. Germline CDR1 is SGHDT and CDR2 is YYEEEE. Unmatched junction bases numbered 13, after V lost 0 bases and J lost 12 bases. The CDR3 consists of 16 residues. This chain's CDR3 is CASSLVGTGLDGAQFF. The CDR3 nucleotides are TGTGCCAGCAGCTTGGTCGGGACAGGGCTCGACGGCGCGCAGTTCTTC.

This chain links TRBV11-2 with TRBJ1-5, with unresolved D. The CDR3 contains 13 residues. Germline V gene data show CDR1 as SGHAT and CDR2 as FQNNGV. V was clipped by 3 bases and J by 1 base, with 4 bases between them. In nucleotides, the CDR3 is TGTGCCAGCAGCTTTCAAAGCAATCAGCCCCAGCATTTT. This sequence encodes CASSFQSNQPQHF.

The chain combines TRBV27 with TRBJ2-5; 7 bases fit TRBD1. There are 13 residues in the CDR3. J lost 5 bases, V lost 2 bases, and 2 bases had no gene match. CDR1 MNHEY and CDR2 SMNVEV come from the germline V gene (reference sequence). The CDR3 region is CASSLRGPETQYF. For the CDR3, the DNA is TGTGCCAGCAGTTTAAGGGGGCCGGAGACCCAGTACTTC.

This clone was counted a single time. This chain links TRBV27 with TRBJ1-5; TRBD1 might be the D (5 bases). V lost 6 bases and J 3 bases, leaving 18 bases between the germline ends. CDR3 length equals 16 residues. CDR1 MNHEY and CDR2 SMNVEV come from the germline V gene (reference sequence). CDR3 sequence (DNA): TGTGCCAGCAGCCCCTCCCGAGGGGAGGTCAATCAGCCCCAGCATTTT. It is translated as CASSPSRGEVNQPQHF.

In DNA form, the CDR3 reads TGTGCCACCAGCAGAGATACTAGCGGGGAGAACAATGAGCAGTTCTTC. Its protein is CATSRDTSGENNEQFF. The chain recombines TRBV15 with TRBJ2-1, with TRBD2 identical over 10 bases. The trim removed 0 bases at V and 5 bases at J, leaving 4 bases unmatched. This CDR3 contains 16 residues. Germline lookup yields CDR1 LNHNV and CDR2 YYDKDF (reference sequence).

V usage is TRBV11-2 and J usage is TRBJ1-2; D uncertain. The CDR3 is made up of 15 amino acids. V was trimmed by 1 base and J by 0 bases, leaving 9 bases between them. In germline, CDR1 is SGHAT, CDR2 FQNNGV. The CDR3 protein is CASSLVDGANYGYTF. The CDR3 nucleotides read TGTGCCAGCAGCTTAGTGGACGGGGCTAACTATGGCTACACCTTC.

The chain combines TRBV9 with TRBJ2-7; 10 nucleotides align to TRBD1. The CDR3 is 14 residues long. Germline V gene lookup returns CDR1 SGDLS and CDR2 YYNGEE. After removal of 4 bases from V and 6 bases from J, the junction contained 7 bases not matched to a gene. DNA for the CDR3: TGTGCCAGCAGCTTCCGGGACAGGGGAATCGAGCAGTACTTC. Protein sequence: CASSFRDRGIEQYF.

The chain carries TRBV6-5 and TRBJ2-7; TRBD2 agrees at 11 bases. CDR3 length: 16 residues. Germline CDR1 reads MNHEY; CDR2 reads SVGAGI. J lost 3 bases, V lost 0 bases, and 4 bases had no gene match. The CDR3 DNA is TGTGCCAGCAGTTACTCGAAACTAGCGGGAGACTACGAGCAGTACTTC. Translated, it gives CASSYSKLAGDYEQYF.

The chain employs TRBV7-9 and TRBJ2-3; 7 bases agree with TRBD2. The CDR3 runs 18 residues. The germline V gene has CDR1 SEHNR and CDR2 FQNEAQ (reference sequence). V trimming: 5 bases; J trimming: 4 bases; junction bases outside the gene matches: 18. The CDR3 reads CASSPPGLGGGLADTQYF. The CDR3 coding sequence is TGTGCCAGCAGCCCCCCAGGACTAGGAGGTGGTCTCGCAGATACGCAGTATTTT. The variable domain in full, completed from reference TRBV7-9 and TRBJ2-3, reads DTGVSQNPRHKITKRGQNVTFRCDPISEHNRLYWYRQTLGQGPEFLTYFQNEAQLEKSRLLSDRFSAERPKGSFSTLEIQRTEQGDSAMYLCASSPPGLGGGLADTQYFGPGTRLTVL.

The rearrangement joins TRBV5-5 to TRBJ1-5; 7 bases map to TRBD1. Trimming took 4 bases from V and 2 from J; bases not matched to a gene: 15. Germline V gene data show CDR1 as SGHKS and CDR2 as YYEKEE (reference sequence). The CDR3 contains 18 residues. This chain's CDR3 is CASSRDRLPPKGNQPQHF. DNA for the CDR3: TGTGCCAGCAGCCGGGACAGACTACCACCAAAAGGCAATCAGCCCCAGCATTTT.

This rearrangement joins TRBV11-2 to TRBJ1-3; D gene unclear. The CDR3 is 16 amino acids. Germline CDR1 and CDR2: SGHAT and FQNNGV. V was cut by 0 bases and J by 0 bases, with 9 bases left in between. CDR3 sequence reads: CASSLDWRPSGNTIYF. CDR3 in DNA: TGTGCCAGCAGCTTAGATTGGCGGCCCTCTGGAAACACCATATATTTT.

This clone has only one observation. This chain connects TRBV5-4 to TRBJ2-3, with TRBD2 matching 10 bases. This CDR3 has 17 amino acids. With V trimmed by 0 bases and J by 4 bases, 8 bases remained unmatched. Germline assignment: CDR1 SGHNT and CDR2 YYREEE (reference sequence). The CDR3 here is CASSLVPSGSLADTQYF. The CDR3 DNA follows: TGTGCCAGCAGCTTGGTGCCTAGCGGGAGTCTTGCAGATACGCAGTATTTT.

With respect to this clone: Additional DNA sequences in this sample encode the identical CDR3. J is TRBJ1-5 and V is TRBV18; no clear D. Trimming left V 2 bases short and J 0 bases short, with 2 bases between. The CDR3 totals 13 residues. Germline V gene data show CDR1 as KGHSH and CDR2 as LQKENI. The CDR3 spells CASSPGSNQPQHF. The CDR3 DNA follows: TGTGCCAGCTCACCAGGTAGCAATCAGCCCCAGCATTTT. Complete variable domain (other parts from reference TRBV18 and TRBJ1-5): NAGVMQNPRHLVRRRGQEARLRCSPMKGHSHVYWYRQLPEEGLKFMVYLQKENIIDESGMPKERFSAEFPKEGPSILRIQQVVRGDSAAYFCASSPGSNQPQHFGDGTRLSIL.

V usage is TRBV27 and J usage is TRBJ2-7; perhaps TRBD2 as D (8 bases). CDR1 and CDR2 (germline): MNHEY, SMNVEV (reference sequence). The CDR3 length is 17 residues. With 4 bases removed from V and 2 bases from J, the gap between germline ends came to 21 bases. The CDR3 coding sequence is TGTGCCAGCAGTTCTCGGACAGGCGGCGGGGGGCCCTACGAGCAGTACTTC. Translated: CASSSRTGGGGPYEQYF.

The genes are TRBV7-3 and TRBJ2-2, with D unresolved. Germline V gene lookup returns CDR1 SGHTA and CDR2 FQGTGA. The CDR3 has 14 residues. Trimming took 0 bases from V and 2 from J, leaving 4 bases between them. Here the CDR3 reads CASSLTANTGELFF. Written as DNA, the CDR3 is TGTGCCAGCAGCTTAACGGCCAACACCGGGGAGCTGTTTTTT.

The chain links TRBV27 to TRBJ1-2; no definite D call. The V gene lost 1 base and the J gene lost 7 bases, with 13 bases spanning the gap. The CDR3 consists of 14 residues. CDR1 and CDR2 from the germline V gene are MNHEY and SMNVEV (reference sequence). The CDR3 DNA reads TGTGCCAGCAGTTTATTCGGAGTTTCAGGTGGCTACACCTTC. This gives the protein CASSLFGVSGGYTF.

The V call is TRBV28, the J call TRBJ1-5; no reliable D call. The V and J ends lost 0 bases and 3 bases respectively, with 6 bases between them. The CDR3 sequence is 14 residues long. Per germline, CDR1 MDHEN and CDR2 SYDVKM. This chain's CDR3 is CASSLWGNNQPQHF. The CDR3 bases are TGTGCCAGCAGTTTATGGGGTAACAATCAGCCCCAGCATTTT.

Comment on this clone: Other DNA sequences in the same sample also yield this CDR3. The chain joins TRBV19 to TRBJ2-1; 11 bases are a match to TRBD2. The length of the CDR3 is 15 residues. Germline values: CDR1 LNHDA, CDR2 SQIVND (reference sequence). Unmatched junction bases numbered 6, after V lost 5 bases and J lost 6 bases. CDR3 loop: CASSSLAGVGNEQFF. The CDR3 nucleotides read TGTGCCAGTAGTTCACTAGCGGGAGTTGGCAATGAGCAGTTCTTC.

This clone occurred once. The chain carries TRBV6-6 and TRBJ2-5; 11 bases are shared with TRBD2. Near its end, the DNA agrees better with TRBJ2-7, so the J call may be wrong. Germline CDR1 reads MNHNY; CDR2 reads SVGAGI (reference sequence). CDR3 length equals 15 residues. The CDR3 region has the DNA TGTGCCAGCAGTTACTCGACTAGCGGGAACTACGAGCAGTACTTC. Its protein is CASSYSTSGNYEQYF.